Following are 30 T cell receptor beta chains from one sample sequenced in a study of PD-L1 blockade in urothelial cancer. Time point denoted: peripheral blood 6 weeks after treatment start. Here immunoSEQ multiplex PCR was the method, and the copy in TCRdb shows in-frame clones only, minus some. The repertoire holds some 23,000 clones, with approximately 82% as singletons. This material consisted of PBMCs, taken around atezolizumab (anti-PD-L1) treatment. Every receptor here comes from a man between 65 and 85 years old with urothelial cancer.

CDR3 nucleotide sequence: TGCGCCAGCAGCCAAGCTCCGGGACACCGGAGCTCCTACGAGCAGTACTTC. The encoded protein is CASSQAPGHRSSYEQYF. The chain employs TRBV4-1 and TRBJ2-7; D may be TRBD1 (6 bases). Trimming took 1 base from V and 0 from J, leaving 16 bases between them. This CDR3 is built from 17 residues. Per the germline V gene, CDR1 is MGHRA and CDR2 is YSYEKL.

The chain combines TRBV7-6 with TRBJ2-7, with 15 bases aligning to TRBD2. The germline CDR1 and CDR2 sequences are SGHVS and FNYEAQ. J lost 6 bases, V lost 5 bases, and 8 bases had no gene match. This CDR3 comprises 16 residues. The CDR3 loop is CASSGGTSGRKSEQYF. Written as DNA, the CDR3 is TGTGCCAGCAGCGGGGGGACTAGCGGGAGGAAGAGCGAGCAGTACTTC.

The chain has TRBV11-3 and TRBJ2-1, with 8 bases that match TRBD2. Unmatched junction bases numbered 15, after V lost 1 base and J lost 7 bases. The CDR3 is 18 amino acids. Germline V CDR1 and CDR2: SGHNT, YENEEA. The CDR3: CASSLADGRGIGSNEQFF. The CDR3 region has the DNA TGTGCCAGCAGCTTAGCAGACGGGAGGGGGATAGGGTCGAATGAGCAGTTCTTC.

The CDR3: CASSLASGRDNEQFF. The CDR3 coding sequence is TGTGCCAGCAGCTTAGCAAGCGGGAGGGACAATGAGCAGTTCTTC. This chain links TRBV7-6 with TRBJ2-1; 10 positions match TRBD2. CDR1 and CDR2 from the germline V gene are SGHVS and FNYEAQ. The CDR3 contains 15 residues. Trimming removed 0 bases from V and 5 bases from J; junction bases left unmatched: 1.

The chain recombines TRBV28 with TRBJ2-2; TRBD1 matches 8 bases. V lost 1 base and J lost 4; bases outside the gene matches: 2. CDR1 is MDHEN and CDR2 is SYDVKM in the germline V gene. The CDR3 loop spans 15 amino acids. The CDR3 here is CASSLFTGGTGELFF. CDR3 nucleotides: TGTGCCAGCAGTTTATTCACAGGGGGCACCGGGGAGCTGTTTTTT.

The V gene is TRBV28, the J gene TRBJ2-5; 10 bases match TRBD1. V was pared by 3 bases and J by 4 bases, with 5 bases of the junction left unmatched. The CDR3 is 15 residues long. Per germline, CDR1 MDHEN and CDR2 SYDVKM. CDR3 in DNA: TGTGCCAGCAGTTTGGGACAGGGGTACGCAGAGACCCAGTACTTC. Protein: CASSLGQGYAETQYF. The whole variable domain, filled in from reference TRBV28 and TRBJ2-5, reads DVKVTQSSRYLVKRTGEKVFLECVQDMDHENMFWYRQDPGLGLRLIYFSYDVKMKEKGDIPEGYSVSREKKERFSLILESASTNQTSMYLCASSLGQGYAETQYFGPGTRLLVL.

The chain links TRBV11-2 to TRBJ2-7, with D maybe TRBD2 (6 bases). The germline CDR1 and CDR2 sequences are SGHAT and FQNNGV. The CDR3 loop spans 12 amino acids. Trimming pared 5 bases from V and 5 bases from J, leaving 10 bases between. The CDR3 loop is CASSLTSNEQYF. CDR3 sequence (DNA): TGTGCCAGCAGCCTTACTAGCAACGAGCAGTACTTC.

V gene TRBV6-5 combines with J gene TRBJ1-1; no clear D gene. V was pared by 2 bases and J by 1 base, with 8 bases between. Germline lookup yields CDR1 MNHEY and CDR2 SVGAGI. The CDR3 totals 14 residues. This CDR3 is CASSYGTRNTEAFF. For the CDR3, the DNA is TGTGCCAGCAGTTACGGTACGCGGAACACTGAAGCTTTCTTT.

The V call is TRBV7-2, the J call TRBJ2-1; tentative D call: TRBD2 (6 bases). Trimming pared 4 bases from V and 7 bases from J, leaving 17 bases between. The CDR3 loop spans 15 amino acids. CDR1 is SGHTA and CDR2 is FQGNSA in the germline V gene. CDR3 bases: TGTGCCAGCAGCTCTTGGGCGCGGGGAGAGAATGAGCAGTTCTTC. Protein sequence: CASSSWARGENEQFF.

The V and J genes are TRBV7-2 and TRBJ1-4; no definite D call. This CDR3 is built from 14 residues. The germline V gene encodes CDR1 SGHTA and CDR2 FQGNSA. The germline V and J ends were trimmed by 1 base and 4 bases, with 7 bases remaining between them. The CDR3 region has the DNA TGTGCCAGCAGCTTAGGGCCAGTTAATGAAAAACTGTTTTTT. It specifies CASSLGPVNEKLFF.

The chain carries TRBV29-1 and TRBJ2-2, with D perhaps matching TRBD2 (6 bases). V was clipped by 0 bases and J by 6 bases, with 11 bases between them. The CDR3 has 14 amino acids. Germline V lookup: CDR1 SQVTM, CDR2 ANQGSEA. DNA of the CDR3: TGCAGCGTTGAAGAGGGGTCTAGCGCCGGGGAGCTGTTTTTT. Its protein is CSVEEGSSAGELFF.

The rearrangement uses TRBV5-1 and TRBJ2-1, with D perhaps matching TRBD2 (5 bases). V was shortened by 7 bases and J by 4 bases, with 15 bases between the two germline ends. The CDR3 is made up of 14 amino acids. Germline-derived CDR1 and CDR2 are SGHRS and YFSETQ. The CDR3 loop is CASGLDGSYNEQFF. The CDR3 DNA is TGCGCCAGCGGACTCGACGGAAGTTACAATGAGCAGTTCTTC.

The chain carries TRBV5-5 and TRBJ1-5; D is undetermined. Germline lookup yields CDR1 SGHKS and CDR2 YYEKEE (reference sequence). V was pared by 6 bases and J by 6 bases, with 16 bases between. CDR3 length: 14 residues. The CDR3 nucleotides are TGTGCCAGCACCGCGTGGGGAGGTACTCAGCCCCAGCATTTT. This gives the protein CASTAWGGTQPQHF.

The V call is TRBV9, the J call TRBJ2-1, with 9 bases lining up with TRBD2. The CDR3 contains 15 residues. The germline CDR1 and CDR2 sequences are SGDLS and YYNGEE. V lost 6 bases and J lost 6; bases outside the gene matches: 10. CDR3 in amino acids: CASTLTSGLSNEQFF. The CDR3 DNA follows: TGTGCCAGCACCCTCACTAGCGGGTTATCCAATGAGCAGTTCTTC.

V and J are TRBV11-1 and TRBJ2-7; TRBD1 agrees at 9 bases. The germline V gene encodes CDR1 SGHAT and CDR2 FQDESV (reference sequence). The ends lost 2 bases at V and 6 bases at J; junction bases unmatched: 8. The CDR3 runs to 15 residues. The CDR3 spells CASSLISGTGSEQYF. As DNA, the CDR3 is TGTGCCAGCAGCTTAATTTCCGGGACAGGGAGCGAGCAGTACTTC.

The chain couples TRBV30 to TRBJ2-7; a weak D match, TRBD2 (6 bases). The germline gives CDR1 GTSNPN, CDR2 SVGIG (reference sequence). Trimming removed 0 bases at V and 2 bases at J, with 17 bases between. CDR3 length: 16 amino acids. The DNA for the CDR3 is TGTGCCTGGAGTGTAGACGGTCTAGCGTACCCCTACGAGCAGTACTTC. Protein product: CAWSVDGLAYPYEQYF.

This chain connects TRBV27 to TRBJ2-1; TRBD2 is a possible D gene (5 bases). The CDR3 covers 15 residues. Deletions cut 5 bases from V and 3 bases from J, with 14 bases between. Per germline, CDR1 MNHEY and CDR2 SMNVEV (reference sequence). The CDR3 protein is CASSPSPADYNEQFF. Here the CDR3 DNA reads TGTGCCAGCAGTCCCTCTCCAGCGGACTACAATGAGCAGTTCTTC.

The genes are TRBV5-5 and TRBJ2-5; no firm D call. Germline V gene lookup returns CDR1 SGHKS and CDR2 YYEKEE (reference sequence). Between the trimmed V and J ends, which lost 2 bases and 5 bases, there was a span of 7 bases. The CDR3 covers 12 residues. The CDR3 spells CASSFADETQYF. The CDR3 DNA is TGTGCCAGCAGCTTCGCGGATGAGACCCAGTACTTC.

The genes are TRBV5-4 and TRBJ2-2; 7 positions agree with TRBD1. The junction had 1 base not matched to a gene; V was cut back by 2 bases and J by 0 bases. The CDR3 is 15 amino acids. In germline, CDR1 is SGHNT, CDR2 YYREEE (reference sequence). The CDR3 DNA is TGTGCCAGCAGCTTCGGGACAGCGAACACCGGGGAGCTGTTTTTT. It translates to CASSFGTANTGELFF.

The V and J genes are TRBV5-4 and TRBJ2-7, with 11 positions matching TRBD1. V lost 4 bases to trimming and J lost 7 bases; unmatched junction nucleotides: 7. This CDR3 region has 14 residues. CDR1 is SGHNT and CDR2 is YYREEE in the germline V gene (reference sequence). For the CDR3, the DNA is TGTGCCAGCAGCGTGGACAGGGGGCGAAGGGAGCAGTACTTC. As protein: CASSVDRGRREQYF.

The chain recombines TRBV27 with TRBJ2-1; 9 nucleotides match TRBD2. Looked up from germline, CDR1 is MNHEY and CDR2 is SMNVEV (reference sequence). J gave up 8 bases and V 5 bases, and 7 bases lay outside the gene matches. The CDR3 extends over 14 amino acids. The CDR3 loop is CASSKTSGYYEQFF. CDR3 DNA: TGTGCCAGCAGTAAAACTAGCGGGTACTATGAGCAGTTCTTC.

This chain uses TRBV30 with TRBJ1-1, with TRBD1 matching 7 bases. CDR1 is GTSNPN, CDR2 SVGIG, per germline (reference sequence). Unmatched junction bases numbered 3, after V lost 4 bases and J lost 4 bases. CDR3 length: 12 amino acids. The CDR3 spells CAWTTGLTEAFF. CDR3 nucleotides: TGTGCCTGGACGACAGGGCTCACTGAAGCTTTCTTT.

The genes are TRBV11-3 and TRBJ1-1, with D unresolved. The V end was cut by 10 bases, the J end by 1 base, with 7 bases between. The CDR3 contains 11 residues. Germline V CDR1 and CDR2: SGHNT, YENEEA. Here the CDR3 reads CAIQSNTEAFF. The CDR3 coding sequence is TGTGCCATCCAGTCGAACACTGAAGCTTTCTTT.

There are a few counts of this clone. The chain employs TRBV28 and TRBJ1-2; TRBD1 matches at 8 bases. Looked up from germline, CDR1 is MDHEN and CDR2 is SYDVKM. The J segment lost 2 bases and the V segment lost 8 bases, leaving 7 bases of the junction unmatched. This CDR3 has 14 residues. CDR3 protein: CASFPQGANYGYTF. The CDR3 DNA is TGTGCCAGCTTCCCCCAGGGGGCAAACTATGGCTACACCTTC.

This rearrangement joins TRBV25-1 to TRBJ2-5; a possible D gene is TRBD2 (5 bases). The CDR3 sequence is 16 residues long. In germline, CDR1 is MGHDK, CDR2 SYGVNS. V lost 3 bases to trimming and J lost 1 base, with 15 bases between them. As DNA, the CDR3 is TGTGCCAGCAGTGAGCCGCACGACCGGGGCCAAGAGACCCAGTACTTC. This translates into CASSEPHDRGQETQYF.

V and J are TRBV28 and TRBJ1-2; a weak D match, TRBD1 (6 bases). CDR3 length: 14 residues. The germline gives CDR1 MDHEN, CDR2 SYDVKM. The V gene lost 4 bases and the J gene lost 3 bases, with 12 bases spanning the gap. The CDR3 nucleotides read TGTGCCAGCAGTTCCTGGACAGAAGACTATGGCTACACCTTC. The encoded protein is CASSSWTEDYGYTF.

CDR3 in amino acids: CASSKMRSSYNEQFF. In DNA, the CDR3 is TGTGCCAGTAGTAAGATGCGTAGCTCCTACAATGAGCAGTTCTTC. V usage is TRBV19 and J usage is TRBJ2-1; D gene uncertain. This CDR3 comprises 15 residues. The germline gives CDR1 LNHDA, CDR2 SQIVND (reference sequence). Trimming removed 4 bases from V and 0 bases from J, with 10 bases in between.

The rearrangement links TRBV11-3 to TRBJ2-7; possibly TRBD2 for D (5 bases). The CDR3 has 15 amino acids. V lost 0 bases and J lost 0, with 9 bases in between. From germline, CDR1 is SGHNT and CDR2 YENEEA. The CDR3 loop reads CASSLDSANSYEQYF. The CDR3 DNA reads as TGTGCCAGCAGCTTAGATAGCGCCAACTCCTACGAGCAGTACTTC. Full variable domain (outside the CDR3, taken from reference TRBV11-3 and TRBJ2-7): EAGVVQSPRYKIIEKKQPVAFWCNPISGHNTLYWYLQNLGQGPELLIRYENEEAVDDSQLPKDRFSAERLKGVDSTLKIQPAELGDSAVYLCASSLDSANSYEQYFGPGTRLTVT.

This clone was seen more than once but under ten times. J is TRBJ1-2 and V is TRBV13, with TRBD1 identical over 11 bases. This CDR3 comprises 15 residues. The germline gives CDR1 PRHDT, CDR2 FYEKMQ (reference sequence). Trimming at V came to 5 bases and at J to 4 bases, leaving 6 bases not matched to a gene. CDR3 sequence reads: CASSQRTGGVYGYTF. The CDR3 DNA sequence: TGTGCCAGCAGCCAACGGACAGGGGGCGTCTATGGCTACACCTTC.

Here the CDR3 DNA reads TGTGCCAGCAGCTTAGGAGAAGTTCAGCCCCAGCATTTT. Encoded protein: CASSLGEVQPQHF. This chain links TRBV11-2 with TRBJ1-5; D unresolved. CDR3 length: 13 amino acids. CDR1 and CDR2 (germline): SGHAT, FQNNGV. The V end was cut by 1 base, the J end by 6 bases, with 7 bases between.